Below are 14 T cell receptor beta chains sequenced from a single sample in a study of regulatory T cells in long-lasting Graves disease. According to the study, TCR beta libraries were built with iRepertoire HTBI primers and CDR3-region Arm-PCR. TCRdb re-called the multiplex PCR reads with MiXCR, one entry per CDR3 protein. The sample records hundreds of thousands of distinct CDR3 sequences, around 17% being singletons. Time point in this sample: newly diagnosed GD, antithyroid drugs for less than 3 months. From PBMCs, RNA was extracted and then used to make the TCR library. This sample also appeared in a second study, on T cells in Graves' hyperthyroidism and ophthalmopathy.

Sequenced material: peripheral blood mononuclear cells (PBMCs), taken at new diagnosis, from a patient treated with antithyroid drugs. The receptor set was obtained from a woman aged 25-40 years with Graves disease.

The gene calls are TRBV3-1 and TRBJ2-7; TRBD2 aligns across 10 bases. This CDR3 is built from 15 residues. V shed 6 bases, J shed 1 base, and the junction held 6 bases outside the gene matches. Germline V gives CDR1 LGHDT, CDR2 YNNKEL (reference sequence). The CDR3 DNA is TGTGCCAGCAGTCCTAGCGGGAGCGCTTCCTACGAGCAGTACTTC. Translated: CASSPSGSASYEQYF.

CDR3 DNA: TGTGCCAGCAGTCCCCTCCCCCTCTACGAGCAGTACTTC. The encoded protein is CASSPLPLYEQYF. V is TRBV2 and J is TRBJ2-7; D not certain. This CDR3 spans 13 amino acids. V was trimmed by 5 bases and J by 3 bases, leaving 11 bases between them. The germline gives CDR1 SNHLY, CDR2 FYNNEI.

This clonotype was seen at least ten times. V is TRBV28 and J is TRBJ2-1; D assignment may be TRBD1 or TRBD2 (5 bases each). The CDR3 contains 19 residues. Trimming left V 2 bases short and J 5 bases short, with 25 bases between. From germline, CDR1 is MDHEN and CDR2 SYDVKM. CDR3 region: CASSLHPGAGRSVNNEQFF. Written as DNA, the CDR3 is TGTGCCAGCAGTTTACACCCCGGGGCGGGCCGGTCCGTTAACAATGAGCAGTTCTTC.

This clonotype has a count of ten or more. The chain employs TRBV29-1 and TRBJ1-2; 8 bases agree with TRBD1. This CDR3 spans 11 amino acids. The V and J ends lost 7 bases and 7 bases, in that order; junction bases with no gene match: 5. The V gene's germline CDR1 is SQVTM and CDR2 ANQGSEA. The CDR3 here is CSAQGATGYTF. DNA of the CDR3: TGCAGCGCGCAGGGGGCTACTGGCTACACCTTC.

The table lists this clonotype with many counts. The chain couples TRBV7-2 to TRBJ1-6; no clear D gene. V lost 6 bases and J lost 9, with 15 bases in between. Germline CDR1 SGHTA, CDR2 FQGNSA. The CDR3 has 14 residues. As DNA, the CDR3 is TGTGCCAGCAGTTCACCGGGATTTAGTTCACCCCTCCACTTT. Translated, it gives CASSSPGFSSPLHF.

This clonotype was counted many times. The chain recombines TRBV6-1 with TRBJ2-3; a weak D match, TRBD2 (6 bases). There are 12 residues in the CDR3. Trimming took 8 bases from V and 8 from J, leaving 14 bases between them. Germline V lookup: CDR1 MNHNS, CDR2 SASEGT. CDR3 sequence reads: CASGKWGGTQYF. The CDR3 DNA reads as TGTGCCAGCGGGAAGTGGGGAGGTACGCAGTATTTT.

This clonotype was recorded at least ten times. The J gene is TRBJ2-5, the V gene TRBV12-3 or TRBV12-4, with TRBD1 matching over 7 bases. After removal of 6 bases from V and 5 bases from J, the junction contained 12 bases not matched to a gene. The CDR3 has 15 residues. The DNA for the CDR3 is TGTGCCAGCAGCTCCCCCCACAGGGGCGAGGAGACCCAGTACTTC. Translation gives CASSSPHRGEETQYF.

The sample holds many counts of this clonotype. The chain joins TRBV12-5 to TRBJ1-1, with 9 bases fitting TRBD1. The germline V gene encodes CDR1 LGHNT and CDR2 FRNRAP. The J segment lost 10 bases and the V segment lost 1 base, leaving 4 bases of the junction unmatched. There are 13 residues in the CDR3. The CDR3: CASGLGAGQGAFF. As DNA, the CDR3 is TGTGCTAGTGGTTTGGGCGCGGGACAGGGAGCTTTCTTT.

This clonotype was seen many times. J is TRBJ1-5 and V is TRBV20-1; D gene ambiguous. The ends were cut back, 0 bases at V and 0 bases at J, with 6 bases in the middle. The germline gives CDR1 DFQATT, CDR2 SNEGSKA (reference sequence). The CDR3 spans 14 residues. DNA for the CDR3: TGCAGTGCTAGAGACGCAAATAGCAATCAGCCCCAGCATTTT. As protein: CSARDANSNQPQHF.

J is TRBJ2-4 and V is TRBV9; tentatively, D is TRBD2 (5 bases). V lost 6 bases and J lost 8, with 21 bases in between. The CDR3 loop spans 15 amino acids. CDR1 is SGDLS and CDR2 is YYNGEE in the germline V gene. CDR3 region: CASTPGGQVGDIQYF. The CDR3 nucleotides are TGTGCCAGCACCCCAGGCGGGCAGGTTGGGGACATTCAGTACTTC.

This clonotype was counted ten times or more. The J gene is TRBJ1-2, the V gene TRBV28; 8 bases are a match to TRBD1. The junction had 19 bases not matched to a gene; V was cut back by 5 bases and J by 8 bases. The CDR3 sequence is 17 residues long. Per the germline V gene, CDR1 is MDHEN and CDR2 is SYDVKM. CDR3 DNA sequence: TGTGCCAGCAGTCAGCCGGGACAGGTGTTCTATTATGTCGGCTACACCTTC. Protein sequence: CASSQPGQVFYYVGYTF.

This clonotype came up many times. This chain joins TRBV15 and TRBJ1-2; D may be TRBD1 (5 bases). Germline CDR1 and CDR2: LNHNV and YYDKDF (reference sequence). The CDR3 is made up of 18 amino acids. Trimming pared 1 base from V and 4 bases from J, leaving 22 bases between. The CDR3 DNA follows: TGTGCCACCAGCAGAGTCCTCAGGGACCTTCTTAACGGCTATGGCTACACCTTC. This sequence encodes CATSRVLRDLLNGYGYTF.

This clonotype was seen ten or more times. The CDR3 loop reads CASSLRLAVRSRVTDTQYF. CDR3 in DNA: TGTGCCAGCAGTTTGCGGCTAGCGGTCCGTTCGCGGGTCACAGATACGCAGTATTTT. The gene calls are TRBV28 and TRBJ2-3; 7 positions match TRBD2. The length of the CDR3 is 19 residues. J lost 2 bases, V lost 3 bases, and 17 bases had no gene match. CDR1 is MDHEN, CDR2 SYDVKM, per germline. The full variable domain, rest sourced from reference TRBV28 and TRBJ2-3, is DVKVTQSSRYLVKRTGEKVFLECVQDMDHENMFWYRQDPGLGLRLIYFSYDVKMKEKGDIPEGYSVSREKKERFSLILESASTNQTSMYLCASSLRLAVRSRVTDTQYFGPGTRLTVL.

This clonotype showed up many times. This rearrangement joins TRBV20-1 to TRBJ1-1; D is uncertain. The CDR3 extends over 13 amino acids. V was trimmed by 0 bases and J by 3 bases, leaving 8 bases between them. The germline V gene encodes CDR1 DFQATT and CDR2 SNEGSKA (reference sequence). The CDR3 sequence: CSARDRWDTEAFF. Here the CDR3 DNA reads TGCAGTGCTAGAGATCGGTGGGACACTGAAGCTTTCTTT.